This TCR beta chain emerged from a study of blood T cell repertoires in COVID-19. Study information: PBMCs, B-cell-depleted T cells, or T cells were the source of the cDNA or gDNA that made up the material.

As originally analysed: It was from reference gene primer amplification that nucleated cell counts were estimated. Profiling relied on immunoSEQ multiplex PCR, and the TCRdb table lists in-frame clones only, not all of them. V, J and clone size are taken as reported in that table, and D and trimming were inferred from the DNA itself. The sample has 59,000 or so clones; around 78% are singletons. This receptor was taken from a human donor in a cohort sampled during active COVID-19. The specimen was peripheral blood.

CDR3 in DNA: TGTGCCAGCTCAGGGGGAATTACCGGGACAGGGTTGAGTGAGCAGTTCTTC. It translates to CASSGGITGTGLSEQFF. The chain is built from TRBV18 and TRBJ2-1; 9 bases line up with TRBD1. The CDR3 is 17 residues long. Per germline, CDR1 KGHSH and CDR2 LQKENI. Germline trimming cut 5 bases from V and 9 bases from J; bases unmatched to any gene: 17. Variable domain in full (rest from reference TRBV18 and TRBJ2-1): NAGVMQNPRHLVRRRGQEARLRCSPMKGHSHVYWYRQLPEEGLKFMVYLQKENIIDESGMPKERFSAEFPKEGPSILRIQQVVRGDSAAYFCASSGGITGTGLSEQFFGPGTRLTVL.